This T cell receptor (beta chain) is from a study of OX40 agonist ivuxolimab in advanced cancers. Some background on the complete study: Ivuxolimab, which targeted the costimulatory receptor OX40 (CD134), was an agonistic, fully human IgG2 monoclonal antibody. The point of sequencing TCRbeta in the periphery was to test whether ivuxolimab changed TCR sequence diversity and drove clonal T-cell expansion. Partial responses were achieved by three dose-escalation patients, of whom one had hepatocellular carcinoma and two had cutaneous melanoma. A male proportion of nearly 85% and a mean age of 60 years, ranging from roughly 20 to 80, were recorded for the dose-escalation cohort. Prior anti-PD-1, anti-PD-L1 or anti-CTLA-4 therapy was permitted, and approximately 40% of dose-escalation patients had received checkpoint inhibitors. The monotherapy dose-escalation portion (N of about 52 patients) of the phase I ivuxolimab trial is reported in the paper. Intravenous ivuxolimab was administered to patients every 2 weeks at six dose levels: 0.01, 0.1, 0.3, 1.5, 3 and 10 mg/kg. Of the approximately 50 patients in dose escalation, some 20 had hepatocellular carcinoma, roughly 15 had melanoma, 9 had renal cell carcinoma and 9 had head and neck cancer.

Note on this clone: Its antigen is still unknown. It has no much larger one-base neighbor in the sample; base qualities were not kept.

Genomic DNA was extracted from sorted cells for sequencing of the TCRbeta CDR3 region. The immunoSEQ Assay was used for sequencing of TCRbeta CDR3 regions. In its TCRdb copy, this immuneACCESS table keeps in-frame sequences only and misses some clones. Where compared with another copy, unresolved V genes explain less than half of these, and the others have no known cause. This sample comprises about 16,000 clones, 70% to 90% of them detected only once. 0.69% of the sample is taken by the ten largest. General conclusions and limits of the study: Partial responders in the 0.1-3.0 mg/kg groups had among the lowest normalized peripheral clonal expansion, especially among CD8+ T cells. After ivuxolimab, more expanded clones were found on average in CD8+ T cells than in CD4+ T cells. Which antigens the clonally expanded peripheral T cells were specific for was not determined. Low levels of normalized T-cell clonal expansion were also seen in some nonresponding patients. At doses of 0.1 to 3.0 mg/kg, clonal expansion of both CD4+ and CD8+ blood T cells was observed from baseline to week 6.

The trial excluded patients who had a history of autoimmune disease or who were on systemic immunosuppression. Peripheral blood for TCR sequencing was drawn from every dose cohort at baseline, at cycle 4 day 1 and at cycle 7 day 1. Samples were obtained from an open-label, multicenter, first-in-human phase I dose-escalation trial of ivuxolimab. Adults with locally advanced or metastatic melanoma, renal cell carcinoma, hepatocellular carcinoma or head and neck squamous cell carcinoma were enrolled in the trial. Before TCR sequencing, CD4+ and CD8+ T cells were separately sorted from peripheral blood. Germline trimming: 6 bases from V, 4 bases from J; junction bases outside gene matches: 4. Spanning cysteine to phenylalanine, the CDR3 consists of 14 amino acids. Only the CDR3 part of the read is kept: 42 bases, read in frame from the first base. CDR1 and CDR2 are drawn from the germline V gene: SNHLY, FYNNEI.

The chain couples TRBV2 to TRBJ2-1; 9 bases in the middle match TRBD1. Sequenced here: CD4+ or CD8+ T cells sorted from blood, sampled in a trial of the OX40 agonist ivuxolimab. The TCR was taken from an adult with an advanced solid tumor such as melanoma, head and neck, liver or kidney cancer. The sequenced DNA is TGTGCCAGCAGGACAGGGGGGGAGTACAATGAGCAGTTCTTC. It encodes CASRTGGEYNEQFF.